Listed here are 18 T cell receptor beta chains from one sample, sequenced in a study of T and B cells in COVID-19 patients. Multiplex PCR with BIOMED2 TRB-A/B primer pools amplified TRB rearrangements. TCRdb processed the multiplex PCR reads anew with MiXCR; each CDR3 protein has one entry. The repertoire has approximately 15,000 distinct CDR3 sequences, roughly 29% of them found once; the top ten carry approximately 1%. Blood genomic DNA input for TRB amplification was about 240-500 ng. The sample comprised blood. Receptor source: a human donor who had recovered from COVID-19.

The chain links TRBV27 to TRBJ2-2, with D perhaps assigned TRBD1 or TRBD2 (5 bases each). V lost 2 bases and J lost 3, with 13 bases in between. Germline V gene sequence: CDR1 MNHEY, CDR2 SMNVEV (reference sequence). CDR3 size: 16 residues. CDR3: CASSLGTRLHTGELFF. CDR3 nucleotide sequence: TGTGCCAGCAGTTTAGGGACCCGCCTACACACCGGGGAGCTGTTTTTT.

The chain employs TRBV5-5 and TRBJ2-1; 8 bases are a match to TRBD2. V was clipped by 10 bases and J by 4 bases; unmatched bases: 10. The CDR3 totals 14 residues. Germline lookup yields CDR1 SGHKS and CDR2 YYEKEE (reference sequence). The CDR3 DNA reads TGTGCCCACTCCCCCCGGGGGGGTTACAATGAGCAGTTCTTC. Translated: CAHSPRGGYNEQFF.

In this sample, this clonotype turned up a few times. The chain couples TRBV24-1 to TRBJ1-2; D perhaps matches TRBD1 (6 bases). V lost 3 bases to trimming and J lost 6 bases, with 13 bases between them. Germline V CDR1 and CDR2: KGHDR, SFDVKD. The CDR3 contains 14 residues. The CDR3 nucleotides are TGTGCCACCAGTGATGCCCAGGGGCCACATGGCTACACCTTC. This gives the protein CATSDAQGPHGYTF.

The sample holds a few counts of this clonotype. This chain connects TRBV12-3 or TRBV12-4 to TRBJ1-5; D uncertain. The CDR3 covers 15 residues. The ends were cut back, 6 bases at V and 3 bases at J, with 15 bases in the middle. Here the CDR3 reads CASSPVGPPNQPQHF. The CDR3 coding sequence is TGTGCCAGCAGCCCCGTAGGACCCCCCAATCAGCCCCAGCATTTT.

V usage is TRBV15 and J usage is TRBJ1-5, with unresolved D. The CDR3 totals 15 residues. V was cut by 0 bases and J by 6 bases, with 12 bases left in between. Germline CDR1 is LNHNV and CDR2 is YYDKDF (reference sequence). CDR3: CATSRDRSWTQPQHF. CDR3 DNA: TGTGCCACCAGCAGAGATCGTTCTTGGACTCAGCCCCAGCATTTT.

This sequence joins TRBV6-2 or TRBV6-3 and TRBJ2-7, with D possibly being TRBD2 (5 bases). The CDR3 is 13 amino acids. Germline loops: CDR1 MNHEY, CDR2 SVGEGT. With 4 bases removed from V and 4 bases from J, the gap between germline ends came to 11 bases. The CDR3 here is CASSFSSSYEQYF. The CDR3 nucleotides read TGTGCCAGCAGTTTTTCTAGCTCATACGAGCAGTACTTC.

The genes are TRBV7-2 and TRBJ2-5; D gene uncertain. Germline V CDR1 and CDR2: SGHTA, FQGNSA. This CDR3 is 16 amino acids long. V was shortened by 3 bases and J by 1 base, with 15 bases between the two germline ends. This chain's CDR3 is CASSFSPPDGQETQYF. CDR3 bases: TGTGCCAGCAGCTTCTCCCCTCCCGACGGCCAAGAGACCCAGTACTTC.

This clonotype has only a few counts. The chain joins TRBV30 to TRBJ2-1, with D tentatively TRBD1 (6 bases). This CDR3 spans 15 amino acids. The V and J ends lost 4 bases and 5 bases respectively, with 18 bases between them. Per germline, CDR1 GTSNPN and CDR2 SVGIG (reference sequence). The chain's CDR3 is CAWMHLRDTHNEQFF. CDR3 DNA: TGTGCCTGGATGCACCTCCGGGACACCCACAATGAGCAGTTCTTC.

This clonotype is labeled as medium-sized. V is TRBV30 and J is TRBJ2-7, with unresolved D. V was pared by 2 bases and J by 9 bases, with 14 bases between. CDR3 length equals 12 residues. Looked up from germline, CDR1 is GTSNPN and CDR2 is SVGIG (reference sequence). CDR3 region: CAWSPTPPGQYF. The DNA for the CDR3 is TGTGCCTGGAGTCCCACCCCCCCGGGGCAGTACTTC.

This clonotype was recorded a few times. The CDR3 sequence is CASSSQGYGYTF. DNA for the CDR3: TGTGCCAGCAGTTCACAGGGATATGGCTACACCTTC. This chain joins TRBV6-2 or TRBV6-3 and TRBJ1-2; TRBD1 might be the D (6 bases). CDR1 is MNHEY, CDR2 SVGEGT, per germline. This CDR3 is 12 amino acids long. With 4 bases removed from V and 5 bases from J, the gap between germline ends came to 8 bases.

This clonotype was picked up a small number of times. This chain joins TRBV6-5 and TRBJ2-1; 10 nucleotides align to TRBD1. The CDR3 is 14 amino acids. Germline V gives CDR1 MNHEY, CDR2 SVGAGI. V dropped 8 bases and J dropped 2; count of bases not matched to a gene: 3. The CDR3 region is CASRGQGPYNEQFF. For the CDR3, the DNA is TGTGCCAGCCGGGGACAGGGGCCCTACAATGAGCAGTTCTTC.

This clonotype was seen a single time. It may be a read error: a sequence one base away is much more abundant. The rearrangement uses TRBV29-1 and TRBJ1-2; D call uncertain. The CDR3 has 11 amino acids. Trimming cost V 4 bases and J 2 bases, with 5 bases left between them. The germline V gene encodes CDR1 SQVTM and CDR2 ANQGSEA. The CDR3 DNA follows: TGCAGCGTTGTGGACAACTATGGCTACACCTTC. It translates to CSVVDNYGYTF.

By share, this clonotype counts as medium-sized. The rearrangement uses TRBV19 and TRBJ1-6; the D gene is possibly TRBD1 (6 bases). Germline CDR1 reads LNHDA; CDR2 reads SQIVND (reference sequence). The CDR3 sequence is 13 residues long. V was clipped by 8 bases and J by 7 bases, with 12 bases between them. CDR3 sequence reads: CASGVGGNSPLHF. CDR3 nucleotides: TGTGCCAGTGGGGTAGGGGGGAATTCACCCCTCCACTTT.

In its sample, this clonotype was seen many times. The chain joins TRBV5-6 to TRBJ2-2, with D hard to call. Germline V gene lookup returns CDR1 SGHDT and CDR2 YYEEEE. The CDR3 runs 14 residues. Between the trimmed V and J ends, which lost 0 bases and 1 base, there was a span of 4 bases. The CDR3 here is CASSLGQNTGELFF. CDR3 DNA: TGTGCCAGCAGCTTGGGGCAGAACACCGGGGAGCTGTTTTTT.

The rearrangement links TRBV24-1 to TRBJ2-3; D remains unclear. The V gene's germline CDR1 is KGHDR and CDR2 SFDVKD. Between the trimmed V and J ends, which lost 5 bases and 5 bases, there was a span of 10 bases. The CDR3 totals 13 residues. The CDR3 loop is CATSAGHLDTQYF. The CDR3, as DNA: TGTGCCACCAGTGCCGGGCATTTAGATACGCAGTATTTT.

This clonotype appeared a single time. The J gene is TRBJ2-7, the V gene TRBV11-3; possibly TRBD2 for D (6 bases). Deletions cut 8 bases from V and 3 bases from J, with 11 bases between. This CDR3 region has 12 residues. CDR1 is SGHNT, CDR2 YENEEA, per germline. CDR3 loop: CASSRRGYEQYF. The CDR3 bases are TGTGCCAGCTCGAGGAGGGGCTACGAGCAGTACTTC.

This clonotype was observed a few times. The chain uses TRBV18 and TRBJ1-5, with D perhaps TRBD1 (6 bases). Trimming stripped 3 bases from V and 6 bases from J, with 9 bases between. This CDR3 comprises 13 residues. Germline V CDR1 and CDR2: KGHSH, LQKENI. CDR3 DNA sequence: TGTGCCAGCTCACCGGGGGCCCCTCAGCCCCAGCATTTT. Amino acids: CASSPGAPQPQHF.

Judged by abundance, this clonotype is medium-sized (0.01 to 0.1%). V is TRBV5-4 and J is TRBJ2-5; D is uncertain. The germline gives CDR1 SGHNT, CDR2 YYREEE (reference sequence). There are 12 residues in the CDR3. V lost 4 bases and J lost 0, with 4 bases in between. CDR3 sequence: CASSPNQETQYF. DNA for the CDR3: TGTGCCAGCAGCCCCAACCAAGAGACCCAGTACTTC.